The TCR beta chain described here comes from a study of blood T cell repertoires in COVID-19. Overall study: Samples of COVID-19 (acute and convalescent) were obtained from the United States, Italy and Spain. Sample material is recorded as cDNA or gDNA derived from T cells, B-cell-depleted T cells, or PBMCs.

The junction had 13 bases not matched to a gene; V was cut back by 0 bases and J by 5 bases. Germline V lookup: CDR1 SGHKS, CDR2 YYEKEE (reference sequence). This CDR3 is built from 17 residues. Profiled with immunoSEQ multiplex PCR; TCRdb holds only in-frame clones, not every one. Of roughly 220,000 clones in the sample, more than 85% were seen once. Seattle's cohort entered during active infection and was followed longitudinally. A few counts support this clone. The origin of this receptor is a woman aged 50 to 60 with COVID-19, enrolled during active disease. Specimen: peripheral blood. This chain joins TRBV5-5 and TRBJ1-1; 7 nucleotides agree with TRBD1. CDR3 amino acids: CASSLEGQTFWRTEAFF. In DNA, the CDR3 is TGTGCCAGCAGCTTGGAGGGACAGACATTTTGGAGGACTGAAGCTTTCTTT.